This T cell receptor beta chain stems from a study of blood T cell repertoires in COVID-19. The CDR3 has 15 residues. V gave up 2 bases and J gave up 1 base, with 11 bases separating them. Germline V lookup: CDR1 SEHNR, CDR2 FQNEAQ (reference sequence). The method was immunoSEQ multiplex PCR; TCRdb's version includes in-frame clones alone and lacks a portion of them. Here the sample spans under 300,000 clones, just over 90% being singletons. This chain connects TRBV7-9 to TRBJ1-1; the D is unclear. The sequence came from a woman younger than 30 who had recovered from COVID-19. The material sequenced was PBMCs or T cells enriched from blood (not recorded which). DNA of the CDR3: TGTGCCAGCAGCTTATACCGGGGTCCGAACACTGAAGCTTTCTTT. Its protein product is CASSLYRGPNTEAFF.